One sample yielded the 4 T cell receptor beta chains listed below, sequenced in a study of blood T cell repertoires in COVID-19. Some clones are missing from TCRdb's copy, which holds only in-frame ones; the method was immunoSEQ multiplex PCR. The sample includes 99,000 or so clones, 65% to 90% of them seen just once. The material sequenced was peripheral blood. These receptors were collected from a man in his sixties with acute or convalescent COVID-19.

This clone appeared once. The chain employs TRBV6-5 and TRBJ1-1, with a tentative D call TRBD1 (5 bases). V was shortened by 1 base and J by 5 bases, with 11 bases between the two germline ends. Germline V gene lookup returns CDR1 MNHEY and CDR2 SVGAGI. The CDR3 covers 14 residues. The CDR3: CASSYFREVTEAFF. DNA for the CDR3: TGTGCCAGCAGTTACTTCAGGGAGGTAACTGAAGCTTTCTTT.

V usage is TRBV7-6 and J usage is TRBJ2-1; 9 bases are a match to TRBD2. The trim removed 2 bases at V and 3 bases at J, leaving 8 bases unmatched. The CDR3 sequence is 17 residues long. Germline V gene sequence: CDR1 SGHVS, CDR2 FNYEAQ. DNA for the CDR3: TGTGCCAGCAGCTTAAGGGCTAGCGGGGCTGACTACAATGAGCAGTTCTTC. Its translation: CASSLRASGADYNEQFF. Based on the CDR3 plus reference TRBV7-6 and TRBJ2-1, the full variable domain is GAGVSQSPRYKVTKRGQDVALRCDPISGHVSLYWYRQALGQGPEFLTYFNYEAQQDKSGLPNDRFSAERPEGSISTLTIQRTEQRDSAMYRCASSLRASGADYNEQFFGPGTRLTVL.

This clone was recorded a few times. The same CDR3 can be traced to other DNA sequences in this sample. The gene calls are TRBV30 and TRBJ1-2; D gene uncertain. CDR3 length: 13 amino acids. Trimming took off 3 bases at V and 0 bases at J, with 8 bases between the two ends. Germline V gene sequence: CDR1 GTSNPN, CDR2 SVGIG (reference sequence). Here the CDR3 reads CAWSAGTNYGYTF. DNA for the CDR3: TGTGCCTGGAGCGCCGGGACTAACTATGGCTACACCTTC.

The gene calls are TRBV3-1 (or the pseudogene TRBV3-2) and TRBJ1-2; no reliable D call. The CDR3 runs 14 residues. The germline V gene has CDR1 LGHDT and CDR2 YNNKEL (reference sequence). Trimming left V 1 base short and J 3 bases short, with 9 bases between. The CDR3 reads CASSQGPRDYGYTF. As DNA, the CDR3 is TGTGCCAGCAGCCAAGGTCCGAGAGACTATGGCTACACCTTC.